This T cell receptor (beta chain) was found in a study of cytomegalovirus exposure and HLA in healthy donors. The PCR employed 60 Vbeta primers together with 13 Jbeta primers. Authors' data handling: In a later analysis, about 9.9 million of tens of millions of unique beta chains occurred in at least two donors. TCRdb's copy holds only in-frame clones and misses some; the assay was immunoSEQ multiplex PCR. V, J and clone size were drawn from that table, and D and trimming were deduced from the DNA. Here the sample spans 180,000 or so clones, 75% being singletons. Study-level findings and limits: A reported reduction in N-insertions relative to the roughly 610-donor mean was seen in an Asian-associated ancestry cluster in a later analysis.

Comments on this clone: What it recognizes is unknown.

Germline-derived CDR1 and CDR2 are SEHNR and FQNEAQ (reference sequence). The CDR3 length is 16 residues. V lost 4 bases and J lost 5; bases outside the gene matches: 9. This sequence joins TRBV7-9 and TRBJ2-2; 8 bases match TRBD2. The sample comprised PBMCs. The receptor's source is a woman between 40 and 55 years old in good health and CMV-seropositive. In DNA, the CDR3 is TGTGCCAGCAGCTGGGGGCTAGCGGGTCAAACCGGGGAGCTGTTTTTT. This encodes CASSWGLAGQTGELFF.